This TCR beta chain appears in the sequencing data of a study of graft-versus-host responses after intestinal transplantation. Study overall: Once they had received anti-thymocyte globulin induction, all recipients took tacrolimus and steroids for around three years.

Stimulators, roughly 200,000 irradiated and violet-dye-labeled cells, were plated with roughly 200,000 CFSE-labeled responder cells. Profiled with immunoSEQ multiplex PCR; TCRdb holds only in-frame clones, not every one. The sample carries 15,000 to 20,000 clones, approximately 39% recorded once. Germline loops: CDR1 SGHTA, CDR2 FQGNSA. The length of the CDR3 is 15 residues. V lost 1 base to trimming and J lost 7 bases, with 16 bases between them. The material was alloreactive CD4+ T cells from a mixed lymphocyte reaction culture, obtained before transplantation. Subset indicated: CFSE-low proliferating T cells sorted from roughly six-day pre-transplant mixed lymphocyte reaction (GvH or HvG direction). The chain is built from TRBV7-2 and TRBJ1-2, with a tentative D call TRBD1 (5 bases). This clonotype originated in a human patient who was an organ donor for intestinal transplantation. The CDR3 nucleotides read TGTGCCAGCAGCTTAGTTGGGGGACTTCTAAGTGGCTACACCTTC. It codes for CASSLVGGLLSGYTF.